This T cell receptor beta chain was profiled in a study of cytomegalovirus exposure and HLA in healthy donors listed by TCRdb under 2017. Background on the whole study: According to a later analysis, one platform produced both the 110 or so validation repertoires and the 550 to 800 repertoires of the first cohort. The study was designed to test whether signatures of past pathogen exposure could be identified by cataloging public T cell receptors. A separate validation cohort of over a hundred different subjects was used in addition to the roughly 620-subject first cohort. To predict cytomegalovirus infection status, the study combined high-throughput TCR immunosequencing, statistical association of individual TCRs with disease status, and machine learning. General findings and caveats noted by the study authors: Subsequent analysis determined that TCRs grouped into clusters in the first cohort also showed a tendency toward co-occurrence across the approximately 110 validation repertoires, and about 93% of cluster scores exceeded 0. In vitro tests confirmed that three of the cytomegalovirus-associated TCR beta chains recognize cytomegalovirus antigens. According to the authors, the approach could potentially be generalized to other disease states and immunological phenotypes. In both the original and validation cohorts, the classifier was reported to diagnose cytomegalovirus status with high specificity and sensitivity. The validation cohort had no HLA typing available for a later analysis, so co-occurrence within that cohort was assessed over all 120 or so repertoires. Most TCR sequences were observed very rarely across donors, whereas some public TCRs were present in many individuals. In the study, 150 to 200 TCR beta chains were listed as associated with cytomegalovirus.

V is pruned by 1 base and J by 0 bases, leaving 4 bases of the junction without a gene match. CDR1 MGHRA and CDR2 YSYEKL are derived from the germline V gene. From the cysteine through the phenylalanine, the CDR3 covers 16 amino acids. Here the CDR3 DNA is all that survives: 48 bases in frame from base 1. A note on this clone: No cognate antigen has been identified for it. No much larger clone exists at a distance of one base, and base qualities are not known.

To prepare the library, the immunoSEQ multiplex PCR assay was applied. The source study handled its data this way. A statistical classification framework was built to diagnose cytomegalovirus status from the catalog of TCR beta chain sequences. TCRdb stores this immuneACCESS table with in-frame sequences only. Part of the clones is absent; in the studies checked, under half of the shortfall reflects unresolved V genes, and no reason is known for the rest. V and J calls and clone size are given by that table; D and trimming were obtained from the DNA. The sample table contains around 260,000 clones; only one count was recorded for 90% of them. Together, the top ten hold approximately 3.1% of the sample. The donors were included in the validation cohort of approximately 120 subjects, a group kept apart from the roughly 680-subject first cohort.

The sample comprised PBMCs. This sequence was found in a woman aged 25 to 39 in good health and CMV-seronegative. Recombination connected TRBV4-1 to TRBJ2-7; TRBD2 matches 9 bases in the middle. The CDR3 loop reads CASSQVGLANSYEQYF. Read as DNA, the sequence is TGCGCCAGCAGCCAAGTAGGACTAGCGAACTCCTACGAGCAGTACTTC.